This is a list of T cell receptor beta chains from one sample in a study of OX40 agonist ivuxolimab in advanced cancers. The assay was immunoSEQ multiplex PCR, and TCRdb's table has in-frame clones only and misses some. The repertoire includes around 50,000 clones, about 85% of them detected once, and just over 20% sits in the top ten. The material sequenced was CD4+ or CD8+ T cells sorted from blood, taken in a trial of the OX40 agonist ivuxolimab. These receptors were taken from an adult with an advanced solid tumor such as melanoma, head and neck, liver or kidney cancer. The CDR3 runs from the conserved cysteine through the conserved F or W. The order of the fields is J gene, V gene, clone size, D gene, CDR3 DNA, CDR3 protein. A D gene is named only where the DNA matches it firmly. Expanded clones get a size class; other rows say once, few or many, or leave the size out.

J gene: TRBJ1-6; V gene: TRBV20-1; clone size: NA; D gene: NA; CDR3 DNA: TGCAGACCGTCCCGGGAGCCCCTCCACTTT; CDR3 protein: CRPSREPLHF
J gene: TRBJ2-1; V gene: TRBV2; clone size: once; D gene: TRBD2; CDR3 DNA: TGTGCCAGCAGTGCGGGGGGAGCCTCCTACAATGAGCAGTTCTTC; CDR3 protein: CASSAGGASYNEQFF
J gene: TRBJ2-5; V gene: TRBV27; clone size: NA; D gene: TRBD1; CDR3 DNA: TGTGCCAGCAGGACCACAGGGGGTTTCCAAGAGACCCAGTACTTC; CDR3 protein: CASRTTGGFQETQYF
J gene: TRBJ1-2; V gene: TRBV27; clone size: NA; D gene: NA; CDR3 DNA: TGTGCCAGCAGTTTAGGGGCACTTTACTACTATGGCTACACCTTC; CDR3 protein: CASSLGALYYYGYTF
J gene: TRBJ1-2; V gene: TRBV2; clone size: once; D gene: NA; CDR3 DNA: TGTGCCAGCATGAGGACAGATAATAACTATGGCTACACCTTC; CDR3 protein: CASMRTDNNYGYTF
J gene: TRBJ1-2; V gene: TRBV9; clone size: NA; D gene: NA; CDR3 DNA: TGTGCCAGCAGCGGGACGGGGGTCTGGTCTAACTATGGCTACACCTTC; CDR3 protein: CASSGTGVWSNYGYTF
J gene: TRBJ1-4; V gene: TRBV7-9; clone size: NA; D gene: TRBD1; CDR3 DNA: TGTGCCAGCAGCTCCCCCCGGACAGGGGCTAATGAAAAACTGTTTTTT; CDR3 protein: CASSSPRTGANEKLFF
J gene: TRBJ2-1; V gene: TRBV11-3; clone size: NA; D gene: TRBD2; CDR3 DNA: TGTGCCAGCAGCCGCCGACTAGCGGGGGGGCGGTGGGATGAGCAGTTCTTC; CDR3 protein: CASSRRLAGGRWDEQFF
J gene: TRBJ2-5; V gene: TRBV28; clone size: NA; D gene: TRBD1; CDR3 DNA: TGTGCCAGCAGCCTAAGGGGTGGGACAGGGCGTTCTGAGACCCAGTACTTC; CDR3 protein: CASSLRGGTGRSETQYF
J gene: TRBJ1-4; V gene: TRBV2; clone size: NA; D gene: NA; CDR3 DNA: TGTGCCAGCAGTGAAGGTGCCGCGAGAGGTGAAAAACTGTTTTTT; CDR3 protein: CASSEGAARGEKLFF
J gene: TRBJ1-1; V gene: TRBV11-2; clone size: NA; D gene: NA; CDR3 DNA: TGTGCCAGTCTTGAATCGAACACTGAAGCTTTCTTT; CDR3 protein: CASLESNTEAFF
J gene: TRBJ2-1; V gene: TRBV28; clone size: once; D gene: NA; CDR3 DNA: TGTGCCAGCAGTATAATTAGGGGACTTTACTACAATGAGCAGTTCTTC; CDR3 protein: CASSIIRGLYYNEQFF
J gene: TRBJ2-1; V gene: TRBV19; clone size: medium-sized; D gene: NA; CDR3 DNA: TGTGCCAGTAGTTTGGTAGGGAATGAGCAGTTCTTC; CDR3 protein: CASSLVGNEQFF
J gene: TRBJ2-1; V gene: TRBV19; clone size: NA; D gene: TRBD2; CDR3 DNA: TGTGCCAGTAGTAAACTTAGCGGGGGGCTTGGAGATGAGCAGTTCTTC; CDR3 protein: CASSKLSGGLGDEQFF
J gene: TRBJ1-4; V gene: TRBV21-1; clone size: NA; D gene: NA; CDR3 DNA: TGTGCCAGCAGACGCGACTTAGCCAAGGTGCATAATGAAAAACTGTTTTTT; CDR3 protein: CASRRDLAKVHNEKLFF
J gene: TRBJ2-7; V gene: TRBV7-2; clone size: NA; D gene: NA; CDR3 DNA: TGTGCCAGCAGCTTAATAACCGGCGGTTCCTACGAGCAGTACTTC; CDR3 protein: CASSLITGGSYEQYF
J gene: TRBJ2-1; V gene: TRBV15; clone size: NA; D gene: TRBD2; CDR3 DNA: TGTGCCACCAGCGCCGGGACTAGCGGGTCCTACAATGAGCAGTTCTTC; CDR3 protein: CATSAGTSGSYNEQFF
J gene: TRBJ1-5; V gene: TRBV4-2; clone size: NA; D gene: NA; CDR3 DNA: TGTGCCAGCAGCCAAGTTTCAGACTATAGCAATCAGCCCCAGCATTTT; CDR3 protein: CASSQVSDYSNQPQHF
J gene: TRBJ1-5; V gene: TRBV25-1; clone size: NA; D gene: TRBD1; CDR3 DNA: TGTGCCAGCACAACCGGGACAGGGAATCAGCCCCAGCATTTT; CDR3 protein: CASTTGTGNQPQHF
J gene: TRBJ2-7; V gene: TRBV28; clone size: NA; D gene: NA; CDR3 DNA: TGTGCCAGCAGTTTAGGGGATCCGCAGTACTTC; CDR3 protein: CASSLGDPQYF
J gene: TRBJ2-3; V gene: TRBV9; clone size: NA; D gene: TRBD2; CDR3 DNA: TGTGCCAGCAGCGTAGACGTGGGGGGGGGCACAGATACGCAGTATTTT; CDR3 protein: CASSVDVGGGTDTQYF
J gene: TRBJ2-4; V gene: TRBV21-1; clone size: NA; D gene: NA; CDR3 DNA: TGTGCCAGCAAGGGGGCGCCCGGAAACATTCAGTACTTC; CDR3 protein: CASKGAPGNIQYF
J gene: TRBJ1-1; V gene: TRBV6-5; clone size: NA; D gene: NA; CDR3 DNA: TGTGCCAGCAAAGGGGGATTGCCCACTGAAGCTTTCTTT; CDR3 protein: CASKGGLPTEAFF
J gene: TRBJ2-3; V gene: TRBV6-5; clone size: NA; D gene: TRBD1; CDR3 DNA: TGTGCCAGCGGAACAGGGGCGCTCACAGATACGCAGTATTTT; CDR3 protein: CASGTGALTDTQYF
J gene: TRBJ2-7; V gene: TRBV6-5; clone size: NA; D gene: NA; CDR3 DNA: TGTGCCAGCAGTTACGGGATCGAGCAGTACTTC; CDR3 protein: CASSYGIEQYF
J gene: TRBJ1-5; V gene: TRBV5-4; clone size: NA; D gene: NA; CDR3 DNA: TGTGCCAGCAGCTTGGAGGGGAGTCAGCCCCAGCATTTT; CDR3 protein: CASSLEGSQPQHF
J gene: TRBJ1-6; V gene: TRBV10-2; clone size: NA; D gene: NA; CDR3 DNA: TGCGCCACCGAGGGAGGCTCCTATAATTCACCCCTCCACTTT; CDR3 protein: CATEGGSYNSPLHF
J gene: TRBJ2-3; V gene: TRBV7-2; clone size: NA; D gene: NA; CDR3 DNA: TGTGCCAGCAGCTTAGTGGTGGGTAGCACAGATACGCAGTATTTT; CDR3 protein: CASSLVVGSTDTQYF
J gene: TRBJ2-7; V gene: TRBV15; clone size: NA; D gene: NA; CDR3 DNA: TGTGCCACCAGCGAACAGGTCACCTACGAGCAGTACTTC; CDR3 protein: CATSEQVTYEQYF